This T cell receptor beta chain stems from a study of blood T cell repertoires in COVID-19. For the study at large: The United States, Italy and Spain supplied acute and convalescent COVID-19 samples.

The length of the CDR3 is 17 residues. V shed 5 bases, J shed 1 base, and the junction held 12 bases outside the gene matches. The germline V gene encodes CDR1 SGHTA and CDR2 FQGNSA. Sequenced by immunoSEQ multiplex PCR; TCRdb stores in-frame clones only, minus some. The data hold more than 120,000 clones, with about 87% observed a single time. V and J are TRBV7-2 and TRBJ1-1, with 8 bases lining up with TRBD1. This receptor was identified in a man aged 45-65 years who had recovered from COVID-19. Sequenced sample: peripheral blood. CDR3 DNA: TGTGCCAGCAGCGAACACCCCGCAGGGGGCACGAACACTGAAGCTTTCTTT. Its translation: CASSEHPAGGTNTEAFF.